The 8 T cell receptor beta chains reported below all come from one sample, sequenced in a study of blood T cell repertoires in COVID-19. The table came from immunoSEQ multiplex PCR; TCRdb's copy has only in-frame clones and leaves some out. The data contain about 380,000 clones, roughly 91% of them seen just once; the ten biggest clones take up 1.2%. Sequencing used PBMCs or T cells enriched from blood (not recorded which). The source of these receptors is a woman under 30 who had recovered from COVID-19.

This rearrangement joins TRBV2 to TRBJ1-2, with D tentatively TRBD1 (5 bases). The V end lost 3 bases, the J end lost 7 bases, and 9 bases lay between the germline ends. The CDR3 consists of 12 residues. From germline, CDR1 is SNHLY and CDR2 FYNNEI. The CDR3 loop is CASSEEGSGYTF. The CDR3 DNA sequence: TGTGCCAGCAGTGAGGAGGGGTCTGGCTACACCTTC.

The chain carries TRBV3-1 (or the pseudogene TRBV3-2) and TRBJ1-2; 10 nucleotides match TRBD1. V dropped 4 bases and J dropped 2; count of bases not matched to a gene: 1. Germline V gene data show CDR1 as LGHDT and CDR2 as YNNKEL (reference sequence). The CDR3 loop spans 14 amino acids. The CDR3 DNA reads TGTGCCAGCAGCCGACAGGGGGCGAACTATGGCTACACCTTC. This codes for CASSRQGANYGYTF.

The chain links TRBV9 to TRBJ1-5, with D uncertain. Germline V gene lookup returns CDR1 SGDLS and CDR2 YYNGEE. This CDR3 spans 15 amino acids. V lost 0 bases, J lost 1 base, and 8 bases lay in between. CDR3 in amino acids: CASSVGVLSNQPQHF. CDR3 DNA sequence: TGTGCCAGCAGCGTAGGGGTACTAAGCAATCAGCCCCAGCATTTT.

Only a few counts were recorded for this clone. This rearrangement joins TRBV6-4 to TRBJ2-1; D is unresolved. The CDR3 extends over 14 amino acids. Germline V gene lookup returns CDR1 MRHNA and CDR2 SNTAGT. V was pared by 4 bases and J by 4 bases, with 11 bases between. The DNA for the CDR3 is TGTGCCAGCAGTGTGTCTTACAGTTACAATGAGCAGTTCTTC. It specifies CASSVSYSYNEQFF.

The V call is TRBV11-1, the J call TRBJ2-6, with a tentative D call TRBD1 (5 bases). Trimming pared 2 bases from V and 3 bases from J, leaving 8 bases between. The CDR3 is made up of 15 amino acids. Germline V gives CDR1 SGHAT, CDR2 FQDESV (reference sequence). The DNA for the CDR3 is TGTGCCAGCAGCTTAACAACAGGTGGGGCCAACGTCCTGACTTTC. Its translation: CASSLTTGGANVLTF. The full variable domain, with the rest looked up from reference TRBV11-1 and TRBJ2-6, is EAEVAQSPRYKITEKSQAVAFWCDPISGHATLYWYRQILGQGPELLVQFQDESVVDDSQLPKDRFSAERLKGVDSTLKIQPAELGDSAMYLCASSLTTGGANVLTFGAGSRLTVL.

The chain carries TRBV7-8 and TRBJ2-6; 12 bases agree with TRBD1. This CDR3 has 19 amino acids. V dropped 4 bases and J dropped 0; count of bases not matched to a gene: 7. Germline V CDR1 and CDR2: SGHVS, FQNEAQ. CDR3 DNA sequence: TGTGCCAGCAGCTGGGAGGGACAGGGGGCTTTCTCTGGGGCCAACGTCCTGACTTTC. It is translated as CASSWEGQGAFSGANVLTF.

This clone appeared a few times. This sequence joins TRBV14 and TRBJ2-5; D remains unclear. The germline gives CDR1 SGHDN, CDR2 FVKESK. The V and J ends lost 1 base and 5 bases respectively, with 11 bases between them. The CDR3 spans 14 residues. CDR3 sequence: CASSQGIRSETQYF. DNA for the CDR3: TGTGCCAGCAGCCAAGGGATTCGGAGCGAGACCCAGTACTTC.

The rearrangement links TRBV5-8 to TRBJ1-1; D remains ambiguous. V lost 3 bases to trimming and J lost 0 bases, with 12 bases between them. Germline V gene lookup returns CDR1 SGHTS and CDR2 YDEGEE. The CDR3 is 15 residues long. CDR3 coding DNA: TGTGCCAGCAGCTCCCGGCAGGCCCTGAACACTGAAGCTTTCTTT. It yields the protein CASSSRQALNTEAFF.